This T cell receptor beta chain was captured by sequencing in a study of blood T cell repertoires in COVID-19. On the study more broadly: Whether acute or convalescent, the COVID-19 samples came from the United States, Italy and Spain. PBMCs, B-cell-depleted T cells, or T cells provided the cDNA or gDNA that made up the material.

Recruits, aged about 18 to 100 years, lived in 20 to 30 US areas. The table came from immunoSEQ multiplex PCR; TCRdb's copy has only in-frame clones and leaves some out. The sample yields under 350,000 clones, about nine tenths seen once. The sample comprised PBMCs or T cells enriched from blood (not recorded which). This clonotype was obtained from a man aged 25-40 years who had recovered from COVID-19.

CDR3 coding DNA: TGTGCCACCAGCAGGACAGGGTGGACCTACGAGCAGTACTTC. As protein: CATSRTGWTYEQYF. This chain connects TRBV15 to TRBJ2-7; the match to TRBD1 covers 7 bases. Germline V gene sequence: CDR1 LNHNV, CDR2 YYDKDF (reference sequence). The CDR3 spans 14 residues. After removal of 3 bases from V and 2 bases from J, the junction contained 4 bases not matched to a gene.